The 26 T cell receptor beta chains in this list originate from one sample, sequenced in a study of cytomegalovirus exposure and HLA in healthy donors. Vbeta (60) and Jbeta (13) primers were used in the PCR. The repertoire was sequenced with immunoSEQ multiplex PCR; TCRdb's copy has only in-frame clones and lacks some. The sample consists of under 150,000 clones, 78% of them appearing once. The specimen was PBMCs. The receptors were gathered from a woman aged 40 to 55 in good health and CMV-seropositive.

The chain's CDR3 is CASSSSGTGNEKLFF. The CDR3 region has the DNA TGTGCCAGCAGCTCCTCCGGGACAGGGAATGAAAAACTGTTTTTT. The chain combines TRBV11-2 with TRBJ1-4, with TRBD1 identical over 9 bases. Per germline, CDR1 SGHAT and CDR2 FQNNGV. The CDR3 extends over 15 amino acids. V shed 4 bases, J shed 5 bases, and the junction held 5 bases outside the gene matches.

V gene TRBV5-1 combines with J gene TRBJ2-1; 8 bases are a match to TRBD2. The CDR3 consists of 14 residues. V gave up 5 bases and J gave up 10 bases; unmatched junction bases: 11. Germline V CDR1 and CDR2: SGHRS, YFSETQ. The CDR3 loop is CASSQSLAGGEQFF. In DNA, the CDR3 is TGCGCCAGCAGTCAATCCCTAGCGGGCGGAGAGCAGTTCTTC.

CDR3 nucleotide sequence: TGTGCCATCAACCAGCGGGCTAGCGGGAGCTCCTACAATGAGCAGTTCTTC. This encodes CAINQRASGSSYNEQFF. The chain joins TRBV10-3 to TRBJ2-1; 10 bases line up with TRBD2. This CDR3 is built from 17 residues. The germline V gene has CDR1 ENHRY and CDR2 SYGVKD. The trim removed 7 bases at V and 0 bases at J, leaving 9 bases unmatched.

The gene calls are TRBV9 and TRBJ2-3, with 10 bases aligning to TRBD2. Germline V lookup: CDR1 SGDLS, CDR2 YYNGEE. The CDR3 contains 16 residues. Trimming took 2 bases from V and 4 from J; bases not matched to a gene: 7. The CDR3 region is CASSVGLARGADTQYF. CDR3 DNA: TGTGCCAGCAGCGTGGGACTAGCGAGAGGGGCAGATACGCAGTATTTT.

J is TRBJ2-1 and V is TRBV25-1, with 10 bases fitting TRBD2. CDR1 is MGHDK, CDR2 SYGVNS, per germline. With 6 bases clipped from V and 1 base from J, the junction kept 6 bases outside the gene matches. The CDR3 runs 16 residues. CDR3 sequence (DNA): TGTGCCAGCAGCCGAGCGGGAGGGGTTTCCTACAATGAGCAGTTCTTC. Translating gives CASSRAGGVSYNEQFF.

CDR3 nucleotide sequence: TGTGCCAGCAGCGCCTCGGGACAAACCTACGAGCAGTACTTC. Translating gives CASSASGQTYEQYF. V is TRBV5-6 and J is TRBJ2-7; TRBD1 might be the D (6 bases). Germline-derived CDR1 and CDR2 are SGHDT and YYEEEE. The V gene lost 4 bases and the J gene lost 2 bases, with 13 bases spanning the gap. This CDR3 has 14 amino acids.

The CDR3 DNA is TGTGCCAGCAGCTTGGGGACTAGCGGGAGGCGGCAAGAGACCCAGTACTTC. Protein sequence: CASSLGTSGRRQETQYF. The chain couples TRBV5-4 to TRBJ2-5; 14 bases align to TRBD2. Germline values: CDR1 SGHNT, CDR2 YYREEE (reference sequence). Trimming cost V 0 bases and J 2 bases; bases outside gene matches: 3. CDR3 length: 17 residues.

V and J are TRBV6-1 and TRBJ1-5; 7 bases are a match to TRBD1. Trimming took 5 bases from V and 7 from J; bases not matched to a gene: 11. Germline V gene data show CDR1 as MNHNS and CDR2 as SASEGT. This CDR3 spans 15 amino acids. This chain's CDR3 is CASSIRGEVRQPQHF. The CDR3 DNA follows: TGTGCCAGCAGTATCAGGGGGGAAGTAAGGCAGCCCCAGCATTTT.

Regarding this clone: Within the sample, other DNA sequences also encode this same CDR3. This rearrangement joins TRBV27 to TRBJ1-1; 7 bases map to TRBD1. Germline V gives CDR1 MNHEY, CDR2 SMNVEV (reference sequence). The length of the CDR3 is 14 residues. With 5 bases clipped from V and 2 bases from J, the junction kept 5 bases outside the gene matches. The CDR3 spells CASSLTGRNTEAFF. The CDR3 DNA reads TGTGCCAGCAGTCTGACAGGGAGAAACACTGAAGCTTTCTTT.

The V gene is TRBV15, the J gene TRBJ1-4; no definite D call. The CDR3 runs to 15 residues. Germline V gene sequence: CDR1 LNHNV, CDR2 YYDKDF (reference sequence). Trimming left V 3 bases short and J 8 bases short, with 16 bases between. The CDR3 coding sequence is TGTGCCACCAGCAGGGGTGGAGAGTGGCGGGAAAAACTGTTTTTT. As protein: CATSRGGEWREKLFF.

The chain employs TRBV28 and TRBJ2-5; the match to TRBD1 covers 8 bases. J lost 4 bases, V lost 10 bases, and 20 bases had no gene match. Germline V gives CDR1 MDHEN, CDR2 SYDVKM. This CDR3 is 17 amino acids long. Here the CDR3 reads CATLAGLRGLKGETQYF. CDR3 nucleotide sequence: TGTGCCACCCTCGCCGGACTCAGGGGGCTTAAGGGAGAGACCCAGTACTTC.

The CDR3 sequence is CASSLVLGMDTQYF. The CDR3 DNA sequence: TGTGCCAGCAGCTTGGTCCTCGGGATGGATACGCAGTATTTT. The rearrangement links TRBV5-5 to TRBJ2-3, with D possibly being TRBD2 (5 bases). Looked up from germline, CDR1 is SGHKS and CDR2 is YYEKEE (reference sequence). The V end was cut by 0 bases, the J end by 6 bases, with 11 bases between. The CDR3 length is 14 residues.

V is TRBV6-5 and J is TRBJ2-7; D ambiguous. Germline V gene sequence: CDR1 MNHEY, CDR2 SVGAGI. The CDR3 runs 14 residues. The CDR3 region is CAFFKQKAAYEQYF. For the CDR3, the DNA is TGTGCTTTTTTCAAGCAGAAGGCGGCATACGAGCAGTACTTC.

The chain couples TRBV7-2 to TRBJ2-5; D gene ambiguous. V gave up 1 base and J gave up 5 bases, with 8 bases separating them. From germline, CDR1 is SGHTA and CDR2 FQGNSA. The CDR3 contains 13 residues. The CDR3 bases are TGTGCCAGCAGCTTAGGGTCCCGGGAGACCCAGTACTTC. It translates to CASSLGSRETQYF.

J is TRBJ1-1 and V is TRBV21-1; no DNA check was done on the table's D call, TRBD1. TRBV21-1 is labeled a pseudogene. The CDR3 length is 17 residues. Written as DNA, the CDR3 is TGTGCCAGCAGTGGTAGTGGGGGGCGCACAGGGGGCACTGAAGCTTTCTTT. It is translated as CASSGSGGRTGGTEAFF.

The chain has TRBV6-6 and TRBJ2-7; 7 bases map to TRBD1. The CDR3 extends over 16 amino acids. The junction had 10 bases not matched to a gene; V was cut back by 3 bases and J by 2 bases. Germline CDR1 is MNHNY and CDR2 is SVGAGI (reference sequence). The CDR3 spells CASSYYTGQTTYEQYF. The CDR3 DNA follows: TGTGCCAGCAGTTATTACACGGGACAGACGACCTACGAGCAGTACTTC.

This chain links TRBV27 with TRBJ2-3, with no clear D. Trimming took off 3 bases at V and 2 bases at J, with 9 bases between the two ends. CDR1 and CDR2 (germline): MNHEY, SMNVEV (reference sequence). This CDR3 has 14 residues. This chain's CDR3 is CASSLRSTTDTQYF. The DNA of the CDR3 is TGTGCCAGCAGTTTGCGTTCAACCACAGATACGCAGTATTTT.

This sequence joins TRBV10-3 and TRBJ1-1; perhaps TRBD1 as D (5 bases). The CDR3 totals 14 residues. Per germline, CDR1 ENHRY and CDR2 SYGVKD. The V and J ends lost 5 bases and 0 bases respectively, with 10 bases between them. CDR3 protein: CAISQGSMNTEAFF. The CDR3 DNA reads as TGTGCCATCAGTCAGGGCTCCATGAACACTGAAGCTTTCTTT.

In this sample, this clone turned up once. The chain carries TRBV9 and TRBJ2-5; 9 nucleotides align to TRBD1. Germline CDR1 reads SGDLS; CDR2 reads YYNGEE. J gave up 4 bases and V 3 bases, and 7 bases lay outside the gene matches. The CDR3 runs 15 residues. CDR3 DNA sequence: TGTGCCAGCAGCGATGGACAGGGGATGGCAGAGACCCAGTACTTC. Translated: CASSDGQGMAETQYF.

This clone was counted only a few times. V usage is TRBV4-2 and J usage is TRBJ2-5, with 13 bases aligning to TRBD2. Germline CDR1 reads LGHNA; CDR2 reads YNFKEQ. V lost 1 base, J lost 3 bases, and 2 bases stayed unmatched. The CDR3 sequence is 16 residues long. CDR3 region: CASSQAGTSGKETQYF. For the CDR3, the DNA is TGTGCCAGCAGCCAAGCCGGGACTAGCGGGAAAGAGACCCAGTACTTC.

The chain is built from TRBV2 and TRBJ1-1; no reliable D call. The V and J ends lost 4 bases and 5 bases respectively, with 11 bases between them. This CDR3 has 13 amino acids. CDR1 and CDR2 (germline): SNHLY, FYNNEI. In DNA, the CDR3 is TGTGCCAGCAGTGCTTTTGAGGATACTGAAGCTTTCTTT. It is translated as CASSAFEDTEAFF.

The chain is built from TRBV29-1 and TRBJ1-1, with 9 nucleotides matching TRBD1. With 5 bases clipped from V and 1 base from J, the junction kept 8 bases outside the gene matches. The germline gives CDR1 SQVTM, CDR2 ANQGSEA. The CDR3 runs to 15 residues. Here the CDR3 reads CSVLPWTGANTEAFF. CDR3 nucleotide sequence: TGCAGCGTTCTACCTTGGACAGGGGCGAACACTGAAGCTTTCTTT.

The CDR3 DNA reads as TGCGCCAGCGGACTAGCGGGAGGGGTCACCGGGGAGCTGTTTTTT. This gives the protein CASGLAGGVTGELFF. The chain has TRBV5-1 and TRBJ2-2, with TRBD2 matching over 15 bases. The V gene end was trimmed by 7 bases and the J gene end by 4 bases; junction bases not matched to a gene: 2. This CDR3 has 15 residues. Per the germline V gene, CDR1 is SGHRS and CDR2 is YFSETQ.

The V call is TRBV10-2, the J call TRBJ2-5; 8 nucleotides line up with TRBD2. V trimming: 6 bases; J trimming: 5 bases; junction bases outside the gene matches: 8. This CDR3 is 14 amino acids long. Germline V lookup: CDR1 WSHSY, CDR2 SAAADI. CDR3 loop: CASSASGSGETQYF. Written as DNA, the CDR3 is TGCGCCAGCAGCGCGAGCGGGAGTGGGGAGACCCAGTACTTC.

The gene calls are TRBV28 and TRBJ1-6, with TRBD1 as a possible D gene (5 bases). CDR3 length: 13 amino acids. Germline CDR1 MDHEN, CDR2 SYDVKM. Trimming cost V 6 bases and J 5 bases, with 8 bases left between them. CDR3 region: CASRTENNSPLHF. In DNA form, the CDR3 reads TGTGCCAGCAGGACAGAGAATAATTCACCCCTCCACTTT.

The CDR3, as DNA: TGTGCCAGCAGTGAACAGGGGCTCCGCACAGATACGCAGTATTTT. Translated, it gives CASSEQGLRTDTQYF. The chain links TRBV6-1 to TRBJ2-3, with D perhaps matching TRBD1 (6 bases). V was clipped by 2 bases and J by 1 base, with 10 bases between them. The CDR3 length is 15 residues. Germline V gene lookup returns CDR1 MNHNS and CDR2 SASEGT.